The clone carrying this TCR beta chain was counted between two and nine times. Its antigen is unknown. As for time point: pre-sensitization, week 0. Treatment: therapeutic diphenylcyclopropenone sensitization with weekly scalp DPC. Alopecia patients deemed DPC-suitable, aged 18 to 70, excluding pregnancy. The data derive from a study of human T cells and chemical hapten exposure. The study's findings and limits: Donors' alopecia may make their immune response differ from healthy people's.

One entry per CDR3 protein results from TCRdb running MiXCR on the RACE reads. The data contain more than 100,000 distinct CDR3 sequences, about 13% of them singletons. The sequence was obtained from a young woman with alopecia areata. Some clones in this sample may be carry-over from other donors' samples. The source was whole blood, collected in connection with sensitization to the hapten diphenylcyclopropenone (DPC).

The CDR3 region is CASSSLAGEQYF. In nucleotides, the CDR3 is TGTGCCAGCAGCTCTTTAGCGGGTGAGCAGTACTTC. The rearrangement uses TRBV7-9 and TRBJ2-7; 7 bases match TRBD2. CDR3 length: 12 amino acids. Germline lookup yields CDR1 SEHNR and CDR2 FQNEAQ (reference sequence). V shed 4 bases, J shed 7 bases, and the junction held 4 bases outside the gene matches.